This T cell receptor beta chain was observed in a study of T cell responses to AZD1222 COVID-19 vaccine. Clones were sequenced by immunoSEQ multiplex PCR, and TCRdb holds only the in-frame ones, with some missing. Among approximately 150,000 clones, about 91% were seen once, and the ten largest hold approximately 3.8%. General observations from the study: CD4 TCRs linked to vaccination spanned spike, dominating at 160-218 and 743-854. Donors were chiefly white British, with a greater number of females, and clonal diversity was perhaps underestimated. Nearly half of spike-specific TCRs reportedly target variant regions that are unmutated in the B.1.351 and B.1.1.7 variants. The repertoires were collected only after the peak T cell response.

Note on this clone: The antigen is unknown.

This receptor was taken from an adult who received the AZD1222 COVID-19 vaccine. The sequencing used peripheral blood, collected 28 days after the second AZD1222 dose.

CDR3 sequence reads: CASSDRGINTEAFF. The CDR3 DNA reads as TGCGCCAGCAGTGATAGGGGCATCAACACTGAAGCTTTCTTT. V and J are TRBV10-1 and TRBJ1-1, with D possibly matching TRBD1 (5 bases). The germline CDR1 and CDR2 sequences are WNHNN and SYGVQD (reference sequence). The CDR3 is made up of 14 amino acids. Deletions cut 3 bases from V and 2 bases from J, with 10 bases between.